This T cell receptor beta chain was identified in a study of blood T cells in healthy people across ages (dated by TCRdb to between 2014 and 2017). About the investigation overall: In model experiments, template switching captured roughly one uniquely barcoded TCR beta cDNA molecule for every two T cells. Using deep sequencing normalized with unique cDNA molecular identifiers, the study measured how TCR beta repertoire diversity changes with age. The donors were divided into four age groups: young (average approximately 17 years), middle-aged (approximately 39), aged (about 56) and long-lived (around 80). The study analyzed two additional independent replicas of 1 million unique cDNA reads from the same blood draw for two donors, one aged 18 to 29 and one aged 80 or older. Study-wide findings and limitations: A strong correlation was found between observed TCR beta diversity and the percentage of naive T cells measured by flow cytometry. Conclusive comparison of naive and antigen-experienced compartments was prevented by the profiling of bulk unsorted PBMCs. Estimates of total diversity from one million sequenced T cells were regarded as lower bounds and underestimates. Compared with the aged group, the long-lived group had more naive CD4+ T cells, fewer expanded clones and increased TCR diversity, a pattern suggesting age selection. Because the CMV infection status of the donors was unknown, age-related changes in expanded clonotypes may potentially have been confounded. As age increased, observed TCR beta diversity per million T cells dropped in a roughly linear way, and a significant reduction was already evident by age about 40.

The 39 donors, aged about 6 to 95 years, were systemically healthy Caucasian individuals from Russia. Each donor gave ten milliliters of peripheral blood, collected into EDTA-treated Vacutainer tubes. PBMCs were isolated by Ficoll-Paque density-gradient centrifugation, with at least 6 million obtained per sample. Trizol reagent was used to extract total RNA from the PBMCs, yielding at least 5.5 micrograms per sample. For every donor, flow cytometry on a PBMC aliquot measured the percentage of naive CD45RAhigh/CD27high T cells. Libraries were built with 5' RACE. Instrument on record: Illumina HiSeq 2500. The second PCR ran for about 6 to 12 cycles and used a J-beta primer mix along with a sample-barcoded 5' primer. A unique molecular identifier was introduced onto each TCR beta cDNA molecule by a template-switch 5' adaptor carrying 12 random nucleotides. Each sample yielded at least 2.5 million CDR3-containing paired-end reads. First-strand cDNA was synthesized from all RNA with the Mint cDNA synthesis kit, primed by a TRBC-specific oligonucleotide. Following uracil-DNA glycosylase treatment, all cDNA underwent a first 18-cycle PCR with the universal primers M1SS and BC2_uni_R. The original methods were these. Each sample was normalized by randomly selecting 1 million high-quality reads, each carrying a distinct molecular identifier. Instead of being binned into consensus sequences, reads that shared molecular identifiers were thrown out. MiTCR, run with a Q25 quality threshold and the strictest error-elimination algorithm, handled CDR3 identification, clonotype clustering and error correction. A nonparametric unseen species model with Euler transformation was used to estimate a lower bound on total TCR beta diversity. Using fastp trimming at Q25 and MiXCR clonotype assembly, TCRdb reanalyzed the public sequencing data and kept in-frame beta chains. Rows are unified per CDR3 protein, each entry keeping the most common DNA and genes. These V and J calls rely on TCRdb rather than the paper's analysis. The sample yields approximately 800,000 distinct CDR3 sequences; roughly 25% were counted once. In total, the top ten clones hold under 4.5% of the sample.

In the case of this clonotype: Its recognized antigen is unknown. No base quality values were provided; no much bigger clone lies one nucleotide off.

Trimming removed 3 bases from V and 2 bases from J, leaving 11 bases between the germline ends. The CDR3 runs 14 amino acids, cysteine and phenylalanine included. Only the CDR3 region is kept as DNA, spanning 42 bases read in frame from base 1. As encoded in the germline V gene, CDR1 is SGHVS while CDR2 is FNYEAQ. In addition, the sample was reused for a study of T cells of mothers and their children. The second study, in turn, reports: Donors were nine systemically healthy Caucasian individuals: three mothers and their six children. cDNA synthesis consumed the entire amount of extracted RNA, loaded at approximately 1.6 ug RNA in each 15 ul reaction. In the second PCR, sample barcodes and 2-4 random nucleotides were introduced via the M1S primer. Over 10 million TCR beta CDR3 reads came from each mother, compared with about 3 million reads from each child. In both related and unrelated pairs, thymic selection shapes the output of TCR recombination in a similar way, with inherited differences having only a minor effect. Normalized repertoire overlap was always found to be slightly, but never significantly, higher in related mother-child pairs than in unrelated mother-child pairs. Persistent microchimeric T cell clones were not detected, at a sensitivity of roughly 100 clones per million clonotypes. The study used deep NGS to compare TCR beta repertoires of mothers and children, seeking features distinguishing related mother-child pairs from unrelated individuals. Mothers averaged roughly 36 +/- 4 years of age and children averaged about 10 +/- 4 years. After adapter ligation with NEBNext reagents, the libraries were sequenced on Illumina HiSeq 2000 with 100+100 nt paired-end reads. To prevent cross-contamination, the mother and child libraries were prepared one month apart and sequenced in separate runs. For each donor, between 500,000 and 2,000,000 distinct TCR beta clonotypes were identified. Naive TCR beta clonotypes were estimated from low-frequency clonotypes matched to each donor's FACS-determined naive share, without sorting.

This sequence uses TRBV7-6 and TRBJ2-7, and possibly TRBD1, on 6 matching bases. Sequencing was done on a sample of blood. The clonotype originates from a boy younger than 18 in good health. At the DNA level, the sequence is TGTGCCAGCAGCTTTACAGGGAGCCCCTACGAGCAGTACTTC. Its translation reads: CASSFTGSPYEQYF.